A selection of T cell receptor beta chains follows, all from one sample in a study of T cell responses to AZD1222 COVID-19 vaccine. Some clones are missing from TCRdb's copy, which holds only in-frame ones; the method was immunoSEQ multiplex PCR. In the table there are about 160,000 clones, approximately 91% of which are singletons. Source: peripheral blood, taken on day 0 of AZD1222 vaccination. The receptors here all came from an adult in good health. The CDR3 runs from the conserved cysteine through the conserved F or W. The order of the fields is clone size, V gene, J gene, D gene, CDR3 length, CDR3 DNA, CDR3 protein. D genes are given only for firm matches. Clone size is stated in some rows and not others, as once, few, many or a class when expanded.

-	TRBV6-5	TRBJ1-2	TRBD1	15	TGTGCCAGCAGTTATCCCGGGACAGGGGCCTATGGCTACACCTTC	CASSYPGTGAYGYTF
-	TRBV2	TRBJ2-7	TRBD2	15	TGTGCCAGCAGTGAAGGGCTAGCGGCAGCCTACGAGCAGTACTTC	CASSEGLAAAYEQYF
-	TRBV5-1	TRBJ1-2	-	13	TGCGCCAGCAGCTTGGGCAGCGATTTCGGCTACACCTTC	CASSLGSDFGYTF
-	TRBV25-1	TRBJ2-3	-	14	TGTGCCAGCAGTGAATATAGGGATGCAGATACGCAGTATTTT	CASSEYRDADTQYF
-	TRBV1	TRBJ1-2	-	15	TGCACCAGCAGCGGCACAGGGAGGGCTAACTATGGCTACACCTTC	CTSSGTGRANYGYTF
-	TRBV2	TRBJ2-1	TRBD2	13	TGTGCCAGCCGGGACTACCTATACAATGAGCAGTTCTTC	CASRDYLYNEQFF
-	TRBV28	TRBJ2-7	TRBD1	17	TGTGCCAGCAGTTTTCCCCTGGCCAGACAGGGGGCCTACGAGCAGTACTTC	CASSFPLARQGAYEQYF
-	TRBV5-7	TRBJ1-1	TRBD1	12	TGTGCCAGCAGCCCGGAGGGGGCAACCGCTTTCTTT	CASSPEGATAFF
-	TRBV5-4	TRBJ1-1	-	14	TGTGCCAGCAGCTTGGCCGGGAAGGGGACTGAAGCTTTCTTT	CASSLAGKGTEAFF
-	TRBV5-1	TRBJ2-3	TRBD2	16	TGCGCCAGCAGCCAGACTAGCGGGGGGGCCCCAGATACGCAGTATTTT	CASSQTSGGAPDTQYF
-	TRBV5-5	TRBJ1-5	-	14	TGTGCCAGCAGCTCGTACCCTGCCAATCAGCCCCAGCATTTT	CASSSYPANQPQHF
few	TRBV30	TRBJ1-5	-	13	TGTGCCTGGGGGGGGGATAGCAATCAGCCCCAGCATTTT	CAWGGDSNQPQHF
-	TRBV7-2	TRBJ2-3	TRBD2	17	TGTGCCAGCAGCGCACCTCGAGCGCCGGGGGGAGGAGATACGCAGTATTTT	CASSAPRAPGGGDTQYF
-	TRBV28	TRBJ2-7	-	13	TGTGCCAGCAGTTTACCCGGGACCCGCGAGCAGTACTTC	CASSLPGTREQYF
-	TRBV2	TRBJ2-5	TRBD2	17	TGTGCCAGCAGTGATTTAGCGGGGGGGCCAGTATCAGAGACCCAGTACTTC	CASSDLAGGPVSETQYF
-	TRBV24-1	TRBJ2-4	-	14	TGTGCCACCAGTGATTCAGGGGAACCGGGCATTCAGTACTTC	CATSDSGEPGIQYF
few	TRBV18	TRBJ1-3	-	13	TGTGCCAGCGCACAGGGTTCTGGAAACACCATATATTTT	CASAQGSGNTIYF
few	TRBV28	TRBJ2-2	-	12	TGTGCCAGCACGGTGAACACCGGGGAGCTGTTTTTT	CASTVNTGELFF
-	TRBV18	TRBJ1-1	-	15	TGTGCCAGCTCACCGAAGGTCACCTCGTGGACTGAAGCTTTCTTT	CASSPKVTSWTEAFF
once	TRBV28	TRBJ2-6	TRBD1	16	TGTGCCAGCAGTTTGGACAGGTTGAGTGGGGCCAACGTCCTGACTTTC	CASSLDRLSGANVLTF
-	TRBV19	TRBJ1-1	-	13	TGTGCCAGTTGTAGTTTCTCGAACACTGAAGCTTTCTTT	CASCSFSNTEAFF
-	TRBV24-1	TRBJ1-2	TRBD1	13	TGTGCCACCCTATTCTGGCAGGGGGATGGCTACACCTTC	CATLFWQGDGYTF
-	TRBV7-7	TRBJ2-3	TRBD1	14	TGTGCTAGCAGCTTCAGGGGGAGCACAGATACGCAGTATTTT	CASSFRGSTDTQYF
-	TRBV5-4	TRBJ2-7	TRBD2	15	TGTGCCAGCAGACCCGATCTAGCGGGACAATACGAGCAGTACTTC	CASRPDLAGQYEQYF
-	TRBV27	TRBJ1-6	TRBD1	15	TGTGCCAGCAGCGGACAGGGAAGTGTTAATTCACCCCTCCACTTT	CASSGQGSVNSPLHF
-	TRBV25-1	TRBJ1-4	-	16	TGTGCCAGCAGTGTTTCGGGGCAGGGCGCAAATGAAAAACTGTTTTTT	CASSVSGQGANEKLFF
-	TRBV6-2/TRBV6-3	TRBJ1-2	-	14	TGTGCCAGCAGTTACCAGGTTTGGGGCTATGGCTACACCTTC	CASSYQVWGYGYTF
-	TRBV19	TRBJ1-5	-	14	TGTGCCAGTCAATTAGACAGTTTCAATCAGCCCCAGCATTTT	CASQLDSFNQPQHF
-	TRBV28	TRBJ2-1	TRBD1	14	TGTGCCAGCAGTTCTCAGGACAGGGTCGGCGAGCAGTTCTTC	CASSSQDRVGEQFF
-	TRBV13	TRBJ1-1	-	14	TGTGCCAGCAGCCCGGGGACTGTGAACACTGAAGCTTTCTTT	CASSPGTVNTEAFF
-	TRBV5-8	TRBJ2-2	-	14	TGTGCCGGGGCCCCGCAGTGGAACACCGGGGAGCTGTTTTTT	CAGAPQWNTGELFF
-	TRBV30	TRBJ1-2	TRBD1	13	TGTGCCTGGAGTCAGGGGGCCAACTATGGCTACACCTTC	CAWSQGANYGYTF
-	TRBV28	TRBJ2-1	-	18	TGTGCCAGCAGTTCCGAATTGTTGGGGTTTGGGTTTAACAATGAGCAGTTCTTC	CASSSELLGFGFNNEQFF
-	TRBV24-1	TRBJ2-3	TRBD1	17	TGTGCCACCAGTGATTTGCGTTCGGACAGGGGGCCAGATACGCAGTATTTT	CATSDLRSDRGPDTQYF
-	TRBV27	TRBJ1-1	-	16	TGTGCCAGCAGTTTATACCTAAATTACGCGAACACTGAAGCTTTCTTT	CASSLYLNYANTEAFF
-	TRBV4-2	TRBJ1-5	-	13	TGTGCCAGCAGCCAAGAGGTAGATCAGCCCCAGCATTTT	CASSQEVDQPQHF
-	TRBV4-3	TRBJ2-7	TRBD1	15	TGCGCCAGCAGCCAAGGACAGGGGGCTTCCTACGAGCAGTACTTC	CASSQGQGASYEQYF
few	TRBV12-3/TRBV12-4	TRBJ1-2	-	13	TGTGCCAGCAGTTCAAGACAGCGCTATGGCTACACCTTC	CASSSRQRYGYTF
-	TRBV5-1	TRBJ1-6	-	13	TGCGCCAGCAGCTTGGACCTTAATTCACCCCTCCACTTT	CASSLDLNSPLHF
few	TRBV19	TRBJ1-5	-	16	TGTGCCAGTAGTATGATCTCCAGCTTGAGCAATCAGCCCCAGCATTTT	CASSMISSLSNQPQHF
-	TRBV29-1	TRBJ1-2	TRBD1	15	TGCAGCGTTTCGATTCCAGGGGGCGAGATGAGTGGCTACACCTTC	CSVSIPGGEMSGYTF
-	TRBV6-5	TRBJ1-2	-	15	TGTGCCAGCAGCTCCTCCCTGGCATCTAACTATGGCTACACCTTC	CASSSSLASNYGYTF
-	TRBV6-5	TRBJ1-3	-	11	TGTGCCAGCATGATGGGAAACACCATATATTTT	CASMMGNTIYF
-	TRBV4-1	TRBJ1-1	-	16	TGCGCCAGCAGCCAAGATAATTGGGGAGGGAACACTGAAGCTTTCTTT	CASSQDNWGGNTEAFF
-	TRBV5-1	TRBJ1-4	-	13	TGCGCCAGCAGGGGGACACTGGATGAAAAACTGTTTTTT	CASRGTLDEKLFF